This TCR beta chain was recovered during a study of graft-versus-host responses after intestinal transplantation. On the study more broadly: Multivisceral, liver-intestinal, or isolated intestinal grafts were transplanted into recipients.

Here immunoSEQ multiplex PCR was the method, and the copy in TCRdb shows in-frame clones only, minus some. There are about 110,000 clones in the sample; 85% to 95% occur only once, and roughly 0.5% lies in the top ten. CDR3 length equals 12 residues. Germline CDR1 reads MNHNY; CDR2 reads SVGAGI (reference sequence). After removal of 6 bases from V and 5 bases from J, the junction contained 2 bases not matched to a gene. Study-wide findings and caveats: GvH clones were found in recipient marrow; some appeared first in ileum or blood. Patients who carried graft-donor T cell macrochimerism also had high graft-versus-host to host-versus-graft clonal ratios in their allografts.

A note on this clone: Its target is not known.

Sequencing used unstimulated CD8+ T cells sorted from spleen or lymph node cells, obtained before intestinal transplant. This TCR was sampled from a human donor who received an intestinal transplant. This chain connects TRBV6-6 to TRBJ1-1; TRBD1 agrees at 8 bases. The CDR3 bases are TGTGCCAGCAGACACAGGGGGACTGAAGCTTTCTTT. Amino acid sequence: CASRHRGTEAFF.